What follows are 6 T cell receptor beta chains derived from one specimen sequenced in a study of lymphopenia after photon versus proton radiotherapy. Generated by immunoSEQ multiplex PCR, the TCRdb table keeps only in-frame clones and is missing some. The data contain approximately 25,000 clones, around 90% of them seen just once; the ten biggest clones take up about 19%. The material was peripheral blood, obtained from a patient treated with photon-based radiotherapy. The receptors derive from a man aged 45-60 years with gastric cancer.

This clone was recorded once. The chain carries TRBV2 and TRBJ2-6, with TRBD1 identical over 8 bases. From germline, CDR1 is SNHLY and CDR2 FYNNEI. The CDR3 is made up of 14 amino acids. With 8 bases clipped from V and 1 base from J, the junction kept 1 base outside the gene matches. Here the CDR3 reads CASRQGSGANVLTF. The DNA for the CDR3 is TGTGCCAGCCGACAGGGGTCTGGGGCCAACGTCCTGACTTTC.

In DNA form, the CDR3 reads TGTGCCAGCAGCCTGAACACCGGGGAGCTGTTTTTT. It encodes CASSLNTGELFF. V and J are TRBV7-3 and TRBJ2-2; D call uncertain. V lost 5 bases to trimming and J lost 1 base, with 2 bases between them. Germline V gene data show CDR1 as SGHTA and CDR2 as FQGTGA. CDR3 length: 12 amino acids. The entire variable domain, with the rest obtained from reference TRBV7-3 and TRBJ2-2, is as follows: GAGVSQTPSNKVTEKGKYVELRCDPISGHTALYWYRQSLGQGPEFLIYFQGTGAADDSGLPNDRFFAVRPEGSVSTLKIQRTERGDSAVYLCASSLNTGELFFGEGSRLTVL.

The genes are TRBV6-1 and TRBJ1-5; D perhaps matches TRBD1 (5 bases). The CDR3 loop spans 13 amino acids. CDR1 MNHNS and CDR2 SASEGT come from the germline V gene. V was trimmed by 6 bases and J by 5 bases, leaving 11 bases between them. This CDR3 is CASSGAWDQPQHF. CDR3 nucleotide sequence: TGTGCCAGCAGCGGGGCTTGGGATCAGCCCCAGCATTTT.

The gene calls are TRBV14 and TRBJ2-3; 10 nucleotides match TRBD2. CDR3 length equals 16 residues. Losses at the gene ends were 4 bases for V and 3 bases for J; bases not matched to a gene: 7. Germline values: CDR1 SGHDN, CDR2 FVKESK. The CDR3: CASSLERGGGTDTQYF. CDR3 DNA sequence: TGTGCCAGCAGCCTCGAGCGGGGGGGCGGGACAGATACGCAGTATTTT.

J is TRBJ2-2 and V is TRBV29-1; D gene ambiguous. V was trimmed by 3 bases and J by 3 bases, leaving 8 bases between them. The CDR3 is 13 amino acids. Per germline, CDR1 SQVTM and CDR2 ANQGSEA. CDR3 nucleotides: TGCAGCGTTGATGGGTCCTACACCGGGGAGCTGTTTTTT. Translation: CSVDGSYTGELFF.

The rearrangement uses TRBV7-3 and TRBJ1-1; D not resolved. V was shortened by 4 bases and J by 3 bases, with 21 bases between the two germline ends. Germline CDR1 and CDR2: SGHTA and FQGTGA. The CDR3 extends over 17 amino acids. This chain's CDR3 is CASSSHGGRFEDTEAFF. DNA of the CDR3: TGTGCCAGCAGCTCCCACGGTGGACGGTTCGAGGACACTGAAGCTTTCTTT.